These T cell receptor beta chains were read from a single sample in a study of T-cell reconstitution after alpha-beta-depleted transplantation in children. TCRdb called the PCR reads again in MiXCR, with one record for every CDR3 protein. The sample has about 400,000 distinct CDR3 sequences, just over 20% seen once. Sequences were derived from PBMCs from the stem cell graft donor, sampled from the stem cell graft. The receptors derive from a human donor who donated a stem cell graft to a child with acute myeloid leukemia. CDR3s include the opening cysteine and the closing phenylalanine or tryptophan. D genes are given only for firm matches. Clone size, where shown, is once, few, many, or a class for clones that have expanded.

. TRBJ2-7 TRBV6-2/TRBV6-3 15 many TGTGCCAGCAGACCAGTTACAGGGATCCCCTACGAGCAGTACTTC CASRPVTGIPYEQYF
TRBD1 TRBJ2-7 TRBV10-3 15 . TGTGCCATCAGTGAGCCCACAACAGGGGAGAACGAGCAGTACTTC CAISEPTTGENEQYF
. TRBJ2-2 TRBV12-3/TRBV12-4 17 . TGTGCCAGCAGTCCGGACAGGTTGGGGGGGTACACCGGGGAGCTGTTTTTT CASSPDRLGGYTGELFF
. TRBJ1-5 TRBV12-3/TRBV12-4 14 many TGTGCCAGCAGTTGGGAAGGGTTAAATCAGCCCCAGCATTTT CASSWEGLNQPQHF
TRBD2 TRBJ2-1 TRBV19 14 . TGTGCCAGTAGTATCCAGCGGGAGTTCAATGAGCAGTTCTTC CASSIQREFNEQFF
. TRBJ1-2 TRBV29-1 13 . TGCAGCGCTACCTCCGGGCCCCGCTATGGCTACACCTTC CSATSGPRYGYTF
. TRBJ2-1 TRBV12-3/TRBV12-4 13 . TGTGCCAGCAGTTTAGCGCTCCGGGTTGAGCAGTTCTTC CASSLALRVEQFF
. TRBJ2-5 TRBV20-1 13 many TGCAGTGCTAGAGTCCTGGGGCGAGAGACCCAGTACTTC CSARVLGRETQYF
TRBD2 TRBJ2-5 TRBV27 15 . TGTGCCAGCGCAGAACTAGCGGGAGGGCAAGAGACCCAGTACTTC CASAELAGGQETQYF
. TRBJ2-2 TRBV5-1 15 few TGCGCCAGCAGCCGGGATGCCGCGAACACCGGGGAGCTGTTTTTT CASSRDAANTGELFF
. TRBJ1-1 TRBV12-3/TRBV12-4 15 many TGTGCCAGCAGTTTACAGGGTGGGGGTATCACTGAAGCTTTCTTT CASSLQGGGITEAFF
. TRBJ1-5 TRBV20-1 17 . TGCAGTGCTAGAGATCGGGCAGGGAACTACTTCAATCAGCCCCAGCATTTT CSARDRAGNYFNQPQHF
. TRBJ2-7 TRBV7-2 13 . TGTGCCAGCAGCCCAAGTAGGGAGTACGAGCAGTACTTC CASSPSREYEQYF
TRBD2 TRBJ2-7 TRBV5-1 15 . TGCGCCAGCAGCTTAGGCTCGGCGGGAGGTGGGGAGCAGTACTTC CASSLGSAGGGEQYF
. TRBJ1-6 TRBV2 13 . TGTGCCAGACAGCTGGTTGAAAATTCACCCCTCCACTTT CARQLVENSPLHF
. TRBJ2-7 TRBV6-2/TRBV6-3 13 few TGTGCCAGCAGGGATGGAGGGGGCTACGAGCAGTACTTC CASRDGGGYEQYF
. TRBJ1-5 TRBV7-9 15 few TGTGCCAGCTACCCAATAGGGGACAGCAATCAGCCCCAGCATTTT CASYPIGDSNQPQHF
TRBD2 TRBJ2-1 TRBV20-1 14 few TGCAGTGCTACCCACGGACTAGCGAACAATGAGCAGTTCTTC CSATHGLANNEQFF
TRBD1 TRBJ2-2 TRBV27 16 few TGTGCCAGCCACCGGGACAGGGGGCTTTCTTTCGGGGAGCTGTTTTTT CASHRDRGLSFGELFF
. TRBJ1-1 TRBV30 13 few TGTGCCTGGAGTGAGGGTACCTACAGTGAAGCTTTCTTT CAWSEGTYSEAFF
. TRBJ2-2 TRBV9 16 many TGTGCCAGCAGCACCCGGGGGCAGGGCCTAGGCGGGGAGCTGTTTTTT CASSTRGQGLGGELFF
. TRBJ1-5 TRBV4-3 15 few TGCGCCAGCAGCCAAGTTTGGGCGTCCGGACAGCCCCAGCATTTT CASSQVWASGQPQHF
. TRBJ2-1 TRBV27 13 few TGTGCCAGCAGTTTCCGCAGGACTCAGGAGCAGTTCTTC CASSFRRTQEQFF
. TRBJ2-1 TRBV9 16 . TGTGCCAGCAGCGTAGCTACGGACACCCTCGGGGATGAGCAGTTCTTC CASSVATDTLGDEQFF
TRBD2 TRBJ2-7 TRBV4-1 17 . TGCGCCAGCAGCCAAGTGATCTCAGGGACTAGTGGCTACGAGCAGTACTTC CASSQVISGTSGYEQYF
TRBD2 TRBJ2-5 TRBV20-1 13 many TGCAGTGCTAGAGTAGCGGGAGAAGAGACCCAGTACTTC CSARVAGEETQYF
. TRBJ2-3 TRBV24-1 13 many TGTGCCACCAGTGGACAGGGCACAGATACGCAGTATTTT CATSGQGTDTQYF
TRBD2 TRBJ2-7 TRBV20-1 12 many TGCAGTGGACTAGCGGAGTCCTACGAGCAGTACTTC CSGLAESYEQYF
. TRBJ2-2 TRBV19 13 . TGTGCCAGTAGTGTTTGGGCGGCCGGGGAGCTGTTTTTT CASSVWAAGELFF
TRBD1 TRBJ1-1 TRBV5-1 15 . TGCGCCAGCAGTCGCACCGGGACAGGGAACACTGAAGCTTTCTTT CASSRTGTGNTEAFF
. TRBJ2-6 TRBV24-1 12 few TGTGCCACTGGTGACGGGGCCAACGTCCTGACTTTC CATGDGANVLTF
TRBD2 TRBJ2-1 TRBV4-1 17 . TGCGCCAGCATGCGGACTAGCGGGAGCTACGCCTACAATGAGCAGTTCTTC CASMRTSGSYAYNEQFF
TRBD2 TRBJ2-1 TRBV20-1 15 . TGCAGTGCCCTTATTTCTAGCGGGTACTACAATGAGCAGTTCTTC CSALISSGYYNEQFF
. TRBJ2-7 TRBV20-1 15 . TGCAGTGCTAGCCTCCTAGCGTATAGCTCCTACGAGCAGTACTTC CSASLLAYSSYEQYF
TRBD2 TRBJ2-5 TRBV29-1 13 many TGCAGCGTTGAACTAGCGGGAGTAGAGACCCAGTACTTC CSVELAGVETQYF
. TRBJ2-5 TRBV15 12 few TGTGCCACCAGGTCCGGCATGGAGACCCAGTACTTC CATRSGMETQYF
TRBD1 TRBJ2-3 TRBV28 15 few TGTGCCAGCAGTTCGGACAGGGGGCTATGGGATACGCAGTATTTT CASSSDRGLWDTQYF
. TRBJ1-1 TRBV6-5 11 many TGTGCCAGCGGGCGGTACACTGAAGCTTTCTTT CASGRYTEAFF
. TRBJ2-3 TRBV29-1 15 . TGCAGCGTTGCAGGACAAAAGACGTTCACAGATACGCAGTATTTT CSVAGQKTFTDTQYF
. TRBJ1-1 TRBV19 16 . TGTGCCAGTAGCCCCGGGTCAGTCGAGATGAACACTGAAGCTTTCTTT CASSPGSVEMNTEAFF
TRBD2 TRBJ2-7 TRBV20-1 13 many TGCAGCGTCAGGACTAGCGGGAGCTACGAGCAGTACTTC CSVRTSGSYEQYF